Included here is one T cell receptor beta chain sequence, with context. Germline CDR1 is SGHTA and CDR2 is FQGNSA. The CDR3 covers 16 residues. V trimming: 1 base; J trimming: 5 bases; junction bases outside the gene matches: 11. The donor population consisted of healthy HIV-negative adults with no recent acute infections or vaccinations. This specimen belongs to a study of shared clonotypes between healthy human individuals. Each subset's genomic DNA was shared equally among a number of immunoSEQ plates. Generated by immunoSEQ multiplex PCR, the TCRdb table keeps only in-frame clones and is missing some. The sample shows under 1,100,000 clones, more than 65% of them seen only once.

The sample was memory CD4+ T cells sorted from blood. Subset described: CD45RA-negative fraction. V usage is TRBV7-2 and J usage is TRBJ2-7, with TRBD2 matching over 7 bases. The clonotype comes from a man aged 18 to 29 in good health. CDR3 DNA sequence: TGTGCCAGCAGCTTAGTGGGGGAGGGTGGGCTGCACGAGCAGTACTTC. It translates to CASSLVGEGGLHEQYF.